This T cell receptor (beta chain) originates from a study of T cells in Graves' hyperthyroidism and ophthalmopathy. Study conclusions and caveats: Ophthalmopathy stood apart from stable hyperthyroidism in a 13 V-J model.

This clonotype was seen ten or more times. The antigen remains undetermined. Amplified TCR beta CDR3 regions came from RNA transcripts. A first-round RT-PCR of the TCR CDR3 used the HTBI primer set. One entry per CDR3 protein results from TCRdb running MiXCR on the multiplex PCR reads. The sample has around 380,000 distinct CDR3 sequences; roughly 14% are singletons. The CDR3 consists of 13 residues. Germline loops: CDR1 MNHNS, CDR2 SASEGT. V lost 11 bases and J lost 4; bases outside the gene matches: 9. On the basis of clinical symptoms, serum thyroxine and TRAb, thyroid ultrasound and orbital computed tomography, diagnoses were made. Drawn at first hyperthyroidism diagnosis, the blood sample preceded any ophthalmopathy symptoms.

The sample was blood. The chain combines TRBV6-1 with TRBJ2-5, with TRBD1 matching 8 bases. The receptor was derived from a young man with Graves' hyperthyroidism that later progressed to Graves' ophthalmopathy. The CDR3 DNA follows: TGTGCCGGGGAATCAGGGGGCGGAGAGACCCAGTACTTC. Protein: CAGESGGGETQYF.